The 12 T cell receptor beta chains reported below all come from one sample, sequenced in a study of OX40 agonist ivuxolimab in advanced cancers. Measured with immunoSEQ multiplex PCR; TCRdb has only the in-frame clones, and not every one. The table shows tens of thousands of clones, with 70% to 85% occurring only once. Source: CD4+ or CD8+ T cells sorted from blood, taken in a trial of the OX40 agonist ivuxolimab. All receptors come from an adult with an advanced solid tumor such as melanoma, head and neck, liver or kidney cancer.

The chain couples TRBV7-9 to TRBJ2-1, with a possible D match to TRBD2 (5 bases). V lost 1 base, J lost 5 bases, and 9 bases lay in between. This CDR3 contains 14 residues. The germline V gene encodes CDR1 SEHNR and CDR2 FQNEAQ (reference sequence). CDR3 protein: CASSLVARDNEQFF. The CDR3 DNA sequence: TGTGCCAGCAGCTTAGTTGCGAGGGACAATGAGCAGTTCTTC.

The chain combines TRBV5-8 with TRBJ2-1, with TRBD2 identical over 7 bases. Looked up from germline, CDR1 is SGHTS and CDR2 is YDEGEE. Germline trimming cut 4 bases from V and 15 bases from J; bases unmatched to any gene: 10. The CDR3 totals 12 residues. CDR3: CASSPRLASRFF. Written as DNA, the CDR3 is TGTGCCAGCAGCCCTCGACTAGCATCTAGGTTCTTC.

This clone was counted once. This rearrangement joins TRBV7-9 to TRBJ2-2, with unresolved D. The CDR3 length is 17 residues. Germline V gives CDR1 SEHNR, CDR2 FQNEAQ (reference sequence). The V end lost 6 bases, the J end lost 2 bases, and 19 bases lay between the germline ends. The CDR3 DNA follows: TGTGCCAGCAGGAGTAACTTCCAACATTCCAACACCGGGGAGCTGTTTTTT. It yields the protein CASRSNFQHSNTGELFF.

The chain recombines TRBV2 with TRBJ2-1, with no clear D. Germline CDR1 SNHLY, CDR2 FYNNEI. The CDR3 runs 12 residues. The germline V and J ends were trimmed by 3 bases and 9 bases, with 9 bases remaining between them. CDR3: CASSEVEREQFF. The CDR3 region has the DNA TGTGCCAGCAGTGAGGTGGAACGTGAGCAGTTCTTC.

The chain recombines TRBV6-6 with TRBJ2-5; a weak D match, TRBD2 (5 bases). The assigned J gene may be wrong: the sequence end matches TRBJ2-7 better. The CDR3 runs to 11 residues. Germline V gene data show CDR1 as MNHNY and CDR2 as SVGAGI (reference sequence). The CDR3 region is CASRGSYEQYF. The CDR3 DNA reads TGTGCCAGCCGGGGCTCCTACGAGCAGTACTTC.

The table lists this clone with a few counts. The chain recombines TRBV14 with TRBJ2-2; D is ambiguous. Germline values: CDR1 SGHDN, CDR2 FVKESK. The CDR3 is made up of 15 amino acids. V lost 0 bases and J 4 bases, leaving 9 bases between the germline ends. The CDR3 region has the DNA TGTGCCAGCAGCCAAGAGTTAGGGCTCACCGGGGAGCTGTTTTTT. Residues: CASSQELGLTGELFF.

A single count supports this clone. The chain joins TRBV21-1 to TRBJ1-1. TRBV21-1 is recorded as a pseudogene. This CDR3 region has 18 residues. In DNA, the CDR3 is TGTGCCAGCAGCCCTACGGGGGGGCGCCCAGTCATGAACACTGAAGCTTTCTTT. It specifies CASSPTGGRPVMNTEAFF.

The CDR3 sequence: CASSSSGQGYQPQHF. DNA for the CDR3: TGTGCCAGCAGTTCCTCCGGACAGGGTTATCAGCCCCAGCATTTT. V and J are TRBV28 and TRBJ1-5; 8 nucleotides align to TRBD1. The CDR3 is 15 amino acids. Looked up from germline, CDR1 is MDHEN and CDR2 is SYDVKM. The J segment lost 5 bases and the V segment lost 4 bases, leaving 7 bases of the junction unmatched. The whole variable domain, remainder taken from reference TRBV28 and TRBJ1-5, is DVKVTQSSRYLVKRTGEKVFLECVQDMDHENMFWYRQDPGLGLRLIYFSYDVKMKEKGDIPEGYSVSREKKERFSLILESASTNQTSMYLCASSSSGQGYQPQHFGDGTRLSIL.

V usage is TRBV18 and J usage is TRBJ2-7; tentatively, D is TRBD2 (6 bases). CDR1 KGHSH and CDR2 LQKENI come from the germline V gene. The CDR3 is 14 residues long. Trimming stripped 3 bases from V and 2 bases from J, with 11 bases between. DNA of the CDR3: TGTGCCAGCTCACCGCGGGACGGAGCCTACGAGCAGTACTTC. This codes for CASSPRDGAYEQYF.

The V call is TRBV27, the J call TRBJ2-7; weak D call: TRBD2 (5 bases). The germline V gene has CDR1 MNHEY and CDR2 SMNVEV (reference sequence). With 3 bases removed from V and 2 bases from J, the gap between germline ends came to 26 bases. The CDR3 is 19 residues long. The CDR3 DNA sequence: TGTGCCAGCAGTTTGAAATTCTCTCCACTAGGTGATGGCCCCTACGAGCAGTACTTC. Amino acid sequence: CASSLKFSPLGDGPYEQYF.

The table lists this clone with a few counts. The chain couples TRBV4-3 to TRBJ1-3; D gene unclear. The germline V gene has CDR1 LGHNA and CDR2 YSLEER. The CDR3 totals 15 residues. The germline V and J ends were trimmed by 0 bases and 0 bases, with 6 bases remaining between them. As DNA, the CDR3 is TGCGCCAGCAGCCAAGAGGGCTTCTCTGGAAACACCATATATTTT. This gives the protein CASSQEGFSGNTIYF.

The gene calls are TRBV4-1 and TRBJ1-5; 12 bases agree with TRBD1. Germline lookup yields CDR1 MGHRA and CDR2 YSYEKL. J gave up 4 bases and V 1 base, and 2 bases lay outside the gene matches. The CDR3 runs 16 residues. The CDR3 nucleotides read TGCGCCAGCAGCCAAGCGGGACAGGGGGCGAATCAGCCCCAGCATTTT. This codes for CASSQAGQGANQPQHF.